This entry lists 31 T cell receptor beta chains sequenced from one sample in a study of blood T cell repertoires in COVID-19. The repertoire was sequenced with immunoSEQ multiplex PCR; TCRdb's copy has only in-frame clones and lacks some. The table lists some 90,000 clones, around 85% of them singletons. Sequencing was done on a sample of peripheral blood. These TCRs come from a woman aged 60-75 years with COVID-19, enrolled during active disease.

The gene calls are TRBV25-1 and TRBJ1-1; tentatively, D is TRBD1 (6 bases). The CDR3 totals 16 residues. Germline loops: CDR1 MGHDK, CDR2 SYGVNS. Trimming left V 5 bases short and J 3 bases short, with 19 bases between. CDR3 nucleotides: TGTGCCAGCAGTCCCCAGGGGTGGGTACGGGACACTGAAGCTTTCTTT. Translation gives CASSPQGWVRDTEAFF.

CDR3: CASMRDSNTGELFF. The CDR3, as DNA: TGCGCCAGCATGAGGGATTCGAACACCGGGGAGCTGTTTTTT. The chain is built from TRBV5-1 and TRBJ2-2, with D tentatively TRBD2 (5 bases). V was shortened by 6 bases and J by 0 bases, with 9 bases between the two germline ends. The germline CDR1 and CDR2 sequences are SGHRS and YFSETQ. The CDR3 extends over 14 amino acids. Drawing the rest from reference TRBV5-1 and TRBJ2-2, the complete variable domain is KAGVTQTPRYLIKTRGQQVTLSCSPISGHRSVSWYQQTPGQGLQFLFEYFSETQRNKGNFPGRFSGRQFSNSRSEMNVSTLELGDSALYLCASMRDSNTGELFFGEGSRLTVL.

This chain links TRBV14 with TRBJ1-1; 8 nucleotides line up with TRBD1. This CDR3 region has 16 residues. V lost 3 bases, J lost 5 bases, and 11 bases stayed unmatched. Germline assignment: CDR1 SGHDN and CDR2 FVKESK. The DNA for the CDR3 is TGTGCCAGCAGCCACAAGAGCGGCAGGGGGCGAACTGAAGCTTTCTTT. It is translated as CASSHKSGRGRTEAFF.

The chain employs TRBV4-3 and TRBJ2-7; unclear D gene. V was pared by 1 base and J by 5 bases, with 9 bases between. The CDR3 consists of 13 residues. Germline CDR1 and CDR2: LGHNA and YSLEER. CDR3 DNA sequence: TGCGCCAGCAGCCAAGGAGGTTCGGACGAGCAGTACTTC. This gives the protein CASSQGGSDEQYF.

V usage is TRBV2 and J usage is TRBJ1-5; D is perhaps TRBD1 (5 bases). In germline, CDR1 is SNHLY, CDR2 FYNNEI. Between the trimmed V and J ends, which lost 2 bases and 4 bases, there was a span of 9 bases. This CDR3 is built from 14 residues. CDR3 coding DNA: TGTGCCAGCAGTGAATGGCAGGGAAATCAGCCCCAGCATTTT. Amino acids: CASSEWQGNQPQHF.

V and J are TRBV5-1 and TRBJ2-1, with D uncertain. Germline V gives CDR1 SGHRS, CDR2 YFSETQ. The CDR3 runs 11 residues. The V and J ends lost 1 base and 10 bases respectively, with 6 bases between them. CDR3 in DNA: TGCGCCAGCAGCTTGCTCGTCGAGCAGTTCTTC. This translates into CASSLLVEQFF.

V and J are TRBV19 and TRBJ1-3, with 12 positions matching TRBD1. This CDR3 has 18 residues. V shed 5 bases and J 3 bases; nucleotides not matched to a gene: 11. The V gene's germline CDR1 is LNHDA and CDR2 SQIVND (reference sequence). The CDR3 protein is CASSEKGQGASYGNTIYF. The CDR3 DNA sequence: TGTGCCAGTAGTGAAAAGGGACAGGGGGCGTCATATGGAAACACCATATATTTT.

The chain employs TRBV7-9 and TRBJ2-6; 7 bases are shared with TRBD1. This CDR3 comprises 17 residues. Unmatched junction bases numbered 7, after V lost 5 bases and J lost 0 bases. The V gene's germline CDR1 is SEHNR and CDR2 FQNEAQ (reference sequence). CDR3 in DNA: TGTGCCAGCAGCATGGGACAGCTAGGCTCTGGGGCCAACGTCCTGACTTTC. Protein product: CASSMGQLGSGANVLTF.

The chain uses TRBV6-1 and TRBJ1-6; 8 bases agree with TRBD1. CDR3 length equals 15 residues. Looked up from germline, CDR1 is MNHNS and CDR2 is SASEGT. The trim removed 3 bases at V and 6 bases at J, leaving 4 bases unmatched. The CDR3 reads CASSEIGQGNSPLHF. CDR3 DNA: TGTGCCAGCAGTGAGATAGGACAGGGTAATTCACCCCTCCACTTT.

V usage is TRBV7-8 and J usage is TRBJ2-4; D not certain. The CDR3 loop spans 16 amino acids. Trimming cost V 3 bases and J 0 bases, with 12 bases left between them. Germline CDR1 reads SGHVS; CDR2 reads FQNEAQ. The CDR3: CASSFDQRLAKNIQYF. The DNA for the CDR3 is TGTGCCAGCAGCTTCGACCAACGACTAGCCAAAAACATTCAGTACTTC.

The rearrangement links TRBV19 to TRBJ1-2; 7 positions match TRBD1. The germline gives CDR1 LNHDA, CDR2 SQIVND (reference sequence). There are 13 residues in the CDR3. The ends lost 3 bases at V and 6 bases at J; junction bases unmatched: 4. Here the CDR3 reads CASSINRGHGYTF. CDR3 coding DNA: TGTGCCAGTAGTATCAACAGGGGACATGGCTACACCTTC.

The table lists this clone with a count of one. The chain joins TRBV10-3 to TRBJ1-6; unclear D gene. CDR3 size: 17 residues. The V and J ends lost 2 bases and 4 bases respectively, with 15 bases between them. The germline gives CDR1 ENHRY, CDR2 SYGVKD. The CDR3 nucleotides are TGTGCCATCAGTGAGGTTGAGGGCGCGCAATATAATTCACCCCTCCACTTT. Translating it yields CAISEVEGAQYNSPLHF.

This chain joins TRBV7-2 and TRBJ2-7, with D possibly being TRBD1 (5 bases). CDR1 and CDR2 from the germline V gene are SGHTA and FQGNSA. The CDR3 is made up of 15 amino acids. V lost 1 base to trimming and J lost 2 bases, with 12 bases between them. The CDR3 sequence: CASSLGGQETYEQYF. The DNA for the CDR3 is TGTGCCAGCAGCTTAGGTGGACAAGAAACCTACGAGCAGTACTTC. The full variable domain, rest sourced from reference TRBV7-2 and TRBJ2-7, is GAGVSQSPSNKVTEKGKDVELRCDPISGHTALYWYRQSLGQGLEFLIYFQGNSAPDKSGLPSDRFSAERTGGSVSTLTIQRTQQEDSAVYLCASSLGGQETYEQYFGPGTRLTVT.

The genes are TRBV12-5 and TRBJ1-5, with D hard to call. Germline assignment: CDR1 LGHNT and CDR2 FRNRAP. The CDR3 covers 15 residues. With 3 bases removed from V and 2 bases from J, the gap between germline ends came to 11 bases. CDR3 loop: CASGLGGVGNQPQHF. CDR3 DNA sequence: TGTGCTAGTGGTTTAGGAGGTGTCGGCAATCAGCCCCAGCATTTT.

Here the CDR3 reads CASSQVDSPRGYTF. CDR3 coding DNA: TGTGCCAGCAGCCAAGTCGACAGTCCTCGGGGCTACACCTTC. This chain joins TRBV4-2 and TRBJ1-2, with D perhaps TRBD1 (5 bases). Germline values: CDR1 LGHNA, CDR2 YNFKEQ. This CDR3 has 14 amino acids. Trimming removed 1 base from V and 8 bases from J, with 14 bases in between.

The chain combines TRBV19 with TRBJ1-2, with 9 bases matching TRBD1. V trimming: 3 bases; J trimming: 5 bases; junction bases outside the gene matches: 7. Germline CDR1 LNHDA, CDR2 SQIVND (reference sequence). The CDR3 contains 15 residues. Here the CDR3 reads CASSISDRGWYGYTF. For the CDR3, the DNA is TGTGCCAGTAGTATTTCGGACAGGGGATGGTATGGCTACACCTTC.

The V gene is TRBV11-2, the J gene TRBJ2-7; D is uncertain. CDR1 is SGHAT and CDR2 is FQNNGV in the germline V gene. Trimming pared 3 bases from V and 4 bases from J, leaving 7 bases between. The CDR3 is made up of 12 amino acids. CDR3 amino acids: CASSFQRYEQYF. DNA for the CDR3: TGTGCCAGCAGCTTCCAGAGGTACGAGCAGTACTTC.

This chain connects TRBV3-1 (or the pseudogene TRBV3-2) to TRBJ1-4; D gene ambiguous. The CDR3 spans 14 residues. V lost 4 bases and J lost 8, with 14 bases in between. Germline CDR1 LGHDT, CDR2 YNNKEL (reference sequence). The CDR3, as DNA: TGTGCCAGCAGCCTCACCGGGATTTTCGAAAAACTGTTTTTT. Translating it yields CASSLTGIFEKLFF.

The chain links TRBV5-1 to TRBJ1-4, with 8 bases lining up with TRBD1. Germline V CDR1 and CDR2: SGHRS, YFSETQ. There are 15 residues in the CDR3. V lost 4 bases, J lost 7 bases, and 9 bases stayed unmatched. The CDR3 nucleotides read TGCGCCAGCAGCGGGCGGACAGGGCCGGCTGAAAAACTGTTTTTT. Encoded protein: CASSGRTGPAEKLFF.

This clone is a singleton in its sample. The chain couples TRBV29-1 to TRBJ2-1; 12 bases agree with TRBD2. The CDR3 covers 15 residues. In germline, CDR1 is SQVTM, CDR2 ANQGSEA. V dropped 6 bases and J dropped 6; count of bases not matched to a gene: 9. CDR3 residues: CSVGGLAGHRNEQFF. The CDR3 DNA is TGCAGCGTCGGCGGACTAGCGGGACACCGCAATGAGCAGTTCTTC.

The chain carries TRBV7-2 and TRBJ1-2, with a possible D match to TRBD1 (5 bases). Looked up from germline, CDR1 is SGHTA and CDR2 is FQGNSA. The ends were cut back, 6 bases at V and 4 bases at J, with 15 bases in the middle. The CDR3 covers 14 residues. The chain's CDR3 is CASRSTQGSYGYTF. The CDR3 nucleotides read TGTGCCAGCAGATCAACGCAGGGAAGCTATGGCTACACCTTC. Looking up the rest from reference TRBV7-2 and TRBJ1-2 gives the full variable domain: GAGVSQSPSNKVTEKGKDVELRCDPISGHTALYWYRQSLGQGLEFLIYFQGNSAPDKSGLPSDRFSAERTGGSVSTLTIQRTQQEDSAVYLCASRSTQGSYGYTFGSGTRLTVV.

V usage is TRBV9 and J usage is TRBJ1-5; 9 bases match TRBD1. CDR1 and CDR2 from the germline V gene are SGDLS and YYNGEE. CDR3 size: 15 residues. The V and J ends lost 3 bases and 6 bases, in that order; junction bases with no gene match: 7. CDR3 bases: TGTGCCAGCAGCGCCGGGACAGGGCTTGGTCAGCCCCAGCATTTT. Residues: CASSAGTGLGQPQHF.

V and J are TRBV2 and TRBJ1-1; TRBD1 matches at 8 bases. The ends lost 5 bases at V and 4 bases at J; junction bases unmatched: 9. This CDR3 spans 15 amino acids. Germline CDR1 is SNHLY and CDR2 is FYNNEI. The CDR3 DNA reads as TGTGCCAGCAGTACCACAGGGGGGTCGAGCACTGAAGCTTTCTTT. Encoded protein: CASSTTGGSSTEAFF. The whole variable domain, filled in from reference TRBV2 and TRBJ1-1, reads EPEVTQTPSHQVTQMGQEVILRCVPISNHLYFYWYRQILGQKVEFLVSFYNNEISEKSEIFDDQFSVERPDGSNFTLKIRSTKLEDSAMYFCASSTTGGSSTEAFFGQGTRLTVV.

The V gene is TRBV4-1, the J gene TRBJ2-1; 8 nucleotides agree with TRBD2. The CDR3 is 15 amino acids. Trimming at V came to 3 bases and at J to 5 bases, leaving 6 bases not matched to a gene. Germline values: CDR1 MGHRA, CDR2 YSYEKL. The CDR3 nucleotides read TGCGCCAGCAGCCAGAACCAGCGGGGGCACAATGAGCAGTTCTTC. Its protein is CASSQNQRGHNEQFF.

The DNA of the CDR3 is TGTGCCAGCAGTTCCCCGGGACAGGACTCCTACGAGCAGTACTTC. Encoded protein: CASSSPGQDSYEQYF. This chain connects TRBV28 to TRBJ2-7; 8 bases fit TRBD1. Trimming cost V 4 bases and J 0 bases; bases outside gene matches: 5. The CDR3 sequence is 15 residues long. The germline V gene encodes CDR1 MDHEN and CDR2 SYDVKM.

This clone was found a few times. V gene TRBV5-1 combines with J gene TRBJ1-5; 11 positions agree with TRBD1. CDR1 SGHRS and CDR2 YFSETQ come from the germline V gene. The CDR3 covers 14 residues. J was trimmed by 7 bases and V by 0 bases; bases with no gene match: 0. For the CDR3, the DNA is TGCGCCAGCAGCTTGGGGACAGGGGGCCAGCCCCAGCATTTT. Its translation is CASSLGTGGQPQHF.

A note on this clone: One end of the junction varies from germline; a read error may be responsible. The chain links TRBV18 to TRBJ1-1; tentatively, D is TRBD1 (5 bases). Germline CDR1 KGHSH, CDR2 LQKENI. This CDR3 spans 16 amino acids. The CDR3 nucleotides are TGTGCCAGCTCACCACCCCAGCGGGGGGTGAAAACTGAAGCTTTCTTT. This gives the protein CASSPPQRGVKTEAFF.

The CDR3 sequence is CASRPWGQGKNTEAFF. CDR3 nucleotide sequence: TGTGCCAGCAGGCCTTGGGGACAGGGCAAGAACACTGAAGCTTTCTTT. The chain couples TRBV3-1 (or the pseudogene TRBV3-2) to TRBJ1-1; TRBD1 matches at 9 bases. The CDR3 spans 16 residues. Per the germline V gene, CDR1 is LGHDT and CDR2 is YNNKEL (reference sequence). J lost 1 base, V lost 6 bases, and 9 bases had no gene match.

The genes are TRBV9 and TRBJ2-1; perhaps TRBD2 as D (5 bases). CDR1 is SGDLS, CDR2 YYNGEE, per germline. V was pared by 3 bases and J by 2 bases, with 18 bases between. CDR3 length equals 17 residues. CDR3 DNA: TGTGCCAGCAGCGCCGGACTTGAGGTCTTCCCCTACAATGAGCAGTTCTTC. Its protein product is CASSAGLEVFPYNEQFF.

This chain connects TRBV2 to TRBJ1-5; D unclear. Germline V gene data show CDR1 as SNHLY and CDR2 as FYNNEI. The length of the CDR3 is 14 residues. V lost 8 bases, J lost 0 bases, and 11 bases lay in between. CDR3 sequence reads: CASVASNSNQPQHF. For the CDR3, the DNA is TGTGCCAGCGTCGCTAGTAATAGCAATCAGCCCCAGCATTTT. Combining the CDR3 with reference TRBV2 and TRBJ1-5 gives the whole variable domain EPEVTQTPSHQVTQMGQEVILRCVPISNHLYFYWYRQILGQKVEFLVSFYNNEISEKSEIFDDQFSVERPDGSNFTLKIRSTKLEDSAMYFCASVASNSNQPQHFGDGTRLSIL.

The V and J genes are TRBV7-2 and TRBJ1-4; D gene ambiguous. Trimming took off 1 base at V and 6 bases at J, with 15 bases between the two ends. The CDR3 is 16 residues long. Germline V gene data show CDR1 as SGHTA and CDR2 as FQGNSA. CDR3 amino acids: CASSLDSPVGYEKLFF. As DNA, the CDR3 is TGTGCCAGCAGCTTAGACAGCCCTGTCGGTTATGAAAAACTGTTTTTT.